Shown below are 12 T cell receptor beta chains from a single sample sequenced in a study of identifying expanded T cells in peripheral blood. TCRdb's table, derived via immunoSEQ multiplex PCR, lists solely in-frame clones and lacks some. The sample has about 78,000 clones, 80% to 90% seen once; the top ten hold about 18%. Sequenced sample: blood. These receptors came from a person aged 18 to 70 in good health.

This sequence joins TRBV14 and TRBJ2-7, with 10 bases matching TRBD1. The CDR3 loop spans 15 amino acids. V trimming: 3 bases; J trimming: 9 bases; junction bases outside the gene matches: 11. In germline, CDR1 is SGHDN, CDR2 FVKESK. The CDR3 sequence: CASSHGTGDVRGQYF. The CDR3 region has the DNA TGTGCCAGCAGCCACGGGACAGGGGATGTACGAGGGCAGTACTTC.

The chain joins TRBV11-1 to TRBJ2-5; D is undetermined. V shed 7 bases and J shed 4 bases, with 19 bases lying between them. The CDR3 is made up of 15 amino acids. CDR1 is SGHAT and CDR2 is FQDESV in the germline V gene (reference sequence). The CDR3 protein is CASTPRAETLETQYF. The CDR3 DNA reads TGTGCCAGCACCCCTCGGGCGGAGACTCTAGAGACCCAGTACTTC.

This clone appeared a single time. The V call is TRBV5-4, the J call TRBJ2-5, with 9 bases identical to TRBD1. The germline V gene has CDR1 SGHNT and CDR2 YYREEE (reference sequence). Trimming took 3 bases from V and 5 from J; bases not matched to a gene: 11. The CDR3 is 16 residues long. The CDR3 region is CASSSGTGTLRETQYF. The CDR3 nucleotides read TGTGCCAGCAGCTCCGGGACAGGGACTCTGAGGGAGACCCAGTACTTC.

This clone was seen only once. J is TRBJ2-1 and V is TRBV7-3, with TRBD1 matching 10 bases. Per germline, CDR1 SGHTA and CDR2 FQGTGA. After removal of 5 bases from V and 6 bases from J, the junction contained 10 bases not matched to a gene. This CDR3 is built from 16 residues. The CDR3 sequence: CASSPPTGGPFNEQFF. The CDR3 DNA reads as TGTGCCAGCAGCCCCCCGACAGGGGGCCCCTTCAATGAGCAGTTCTTC.

The chain recombines TRBV7-5 with TRBJ2-7; TRBD2, as called in the table, went unchecked against the DNA. TRBV7-5 is reported as a pseudogene. The CDR3 is made up of 12 amino acids. Here the CDR3 DNA reads TGTGCCAGAAGTCGACTCGTTTACGAGCAGTACTTC. It specifies CARSRLVYEQYF.

The J gene is TRBJ1-3, the V gene TRBV7-2, with a possible D match to TRBD1 (6 bases). The CDR3 length is 15 residues. The germline CDR1 and CDR2 sequences are SGHTA and FQGNSA. V was clipped by 2 bases and J by 0 bases, with 8 bases between them. For the CDR3, the DNA is TGTGCCAGCAGCTTAATGGACAGCTCTGGAAACACCATATATTTT. Translation gives CASSLMDSSGNTIYF. Full variable domain (remainder filled in from reference TRBV7-2 and TRBJ1-3): GAGVSQSPSNKVTEKGKDVELRCDPISGHTALYWYRQSLGQGLEFLIYFQGNSAPDKSGLPSDRFSAERTGGSVSTLTIQRTQQEDSAVYLCASSLMDSSGNTIYFGEGSWLTVV.

The J gene is TRBJ2-6, the V gene TRBV12-2; TRBD2 is the table's D call and was not checked against the DNA. TRBV12-2 is flagged as a pseudogene. CDR3 size: 19 residues. CDR3 region: CASRFGMAGRKAGANVLTF. The CDR3 region has the DNA TGTGCAAGTCGCTTCGGTATGGCGGGTAGGAAGGCAGGGGCCAACGTCCTGACTTTC.

CDR3: CASSEVLGANYGYTF. CDR3 nucleotides: TGTGCCAGCAGTGAAGTATTGGGGGCAAACTATGGCTACACCTTC. V and J are TRBV6-1 and TRBJ1-2, with a weak D call TRBD1 (6 bases). Per the germline V gene, CDR1 is MNHNS and CDR2 is SASEGT. This CDR3 has 15 amino acids. With 1 base removed from V and 2 bases from J, the gap between germline ends came to 11 bases.

This clone showed up just a few times. The chain combines TRBV27 with TRBJ1-2; D might be TRBD1 (5 bases). V was cut by 2 bases and J by 3 bases, with 7 bases left in between. Germline CDR1 reads MNHEY; CDR2 reads SMNVEV (reference sequence). This CDR3 is built from 13 residues. CDR3 sequence: CASSLGRDYGYTF. CDR3 nucleotide sequence: TGTGCCAGCAGTTTAGGCAGGGACTATGGCTACACCTTC.

This chain connects TRBV18 to TRBJ2-7, with 10 bases fitting TRBD1. The CDR3 length is 16 residues. Germline lookup yields CDR1 KGHSH and CDR2 LQKENI. V lost 0 bases, J lost 4 bases, and 6 bases stayed unmatched. CDR3 coding DNA: TGTGCCAGCTCACCACCGGCGACAGGGGGCGTTTACGAGCAGTACTTC. It yields the protein CASSPPATGGVYEQYF.

V and J are TRBV19 and TRBJ1-5, with D uncertain. Germline V gene data show CDR1 as LNHDA and CDR2 as SQIVND (reference sequence). V was shortened by 3 bases and J by 2 bases, with 8 bases between the two germline ends. This CDR3 comprises 14 residues. For the CDR3, the DNA is TGTGCCAGTAGTATGGGAAAGGGCAATCAGCCCCAGCATTTT. Translated: CASSMGKGNQPQHF.

This chain connects TRBV28 to TRBJ1-4, with TRBD1 matching 7 bases. V dropped 4 bases and J dropped 0; count of bases not matched to a gene: 2. Germline CDR1 reads MDHEN; CDR2 reads SYDVKM. CDR3 size: 15 residues. CDR3 DNA sequence: TGTGCCAGCAGTTCAACAGGGGCAACTAATGAAAAACTGTTTTTT. Protein product: CASSSTGATNEKLFF.